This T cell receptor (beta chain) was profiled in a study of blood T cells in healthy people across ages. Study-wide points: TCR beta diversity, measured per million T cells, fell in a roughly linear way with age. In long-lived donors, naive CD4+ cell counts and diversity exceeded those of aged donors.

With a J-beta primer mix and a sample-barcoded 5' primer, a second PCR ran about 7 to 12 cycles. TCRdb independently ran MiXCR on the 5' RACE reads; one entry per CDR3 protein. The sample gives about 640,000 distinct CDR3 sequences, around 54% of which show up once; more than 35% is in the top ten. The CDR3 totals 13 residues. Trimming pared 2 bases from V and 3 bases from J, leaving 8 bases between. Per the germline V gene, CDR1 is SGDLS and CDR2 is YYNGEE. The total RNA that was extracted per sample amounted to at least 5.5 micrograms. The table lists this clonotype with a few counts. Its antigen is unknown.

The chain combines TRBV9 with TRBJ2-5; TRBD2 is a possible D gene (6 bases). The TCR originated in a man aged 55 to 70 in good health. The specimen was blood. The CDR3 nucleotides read TGTGCCAGCAGCGTGGGACTGGAAGAGACCCAGTACTTC. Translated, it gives CASSVGLEETQYF.